This record covers a single T cell receptor beta chain. Its antigen is unidentified. Within the sample, other DNA sequences also encode this same CDR3. PCR employed 60 Vbeta and 13 Jbeta primers. Original processing methods: Later, roughly 77 million unique TCR beta chains were counted in an analysis, and some 9.9 million of them were shared. The assay was immunoSEQ multiplex PCR, and TCRdb's table has in-frame clones only and misses some. V and J calls and clone size follow that table, whereas D and trimming were derived from the DNA. The data contain about 85,000 clones, about three quarters of them singletons. Trimming pared 3 bases from V and 8 bases from J, leaving 10 bases between. In germline, CDR1 is SGHDN, CDR2 FVKESK. The CDR3 consists of 12 residues. The data belong to a study of cytomegalovirus exposure and HLA in healthy donors. At the level of the study: When fewer than 400 donors were genotyped, over 80% of them were found to fall in the Caucasian-associated ancestry cluster.

Study outcomes and limitations: Sequence variants that were highly shared formed a cluster that was likely a sequencing artifact.

Sequencing was carried out using PBMCs. This chain links TRBV14 with TRBJ1-2; D unclear. The sequence was collected from a boy aged 10-17 years in good health and CMV-seronegative. The DNA of the CDR3 is TGTGCCAGCAGCCACCTGGCGCGGGGCTACACCTTC. This translates into CASSHLARGYTF.